This T cell receptor (beta chain) was captured in a study of blood T cell repertoires in COVID-19. Overall study context: Spain, Italy and the United States supplied samples that represented acute and convalescent COVID-19. PBMCs, B-cell-depleted T cells, or T cells provided the cDNA or gDNA that made up the material.

V shed 5 bases and J shed 11 bases, with 10 bases lying between them. The germline gives CDR1 SEHNR, CDR2 FQNEAQ (reference sequence). This CDR3 comprises 12 residues. Using immunoSEQ multiplex PCR, the repertoire was profiled, and TCRdb retains in-frame clones only, with some absent. The sample lists approximately 240,000 clones, 75% to 85% occurring once. In its sample, this clone was seen a few times. The sequencing input was peripheral blood. The chain uses TRBV7-9 and TRBJ1-6, with D possibly being TRBD1 (6 bases). The TCR sequence derives from a woman between 35 and 50 years old who had recovered from COVID-19. DNA of the CDR3: TGTGCCAGCAGCCATGACAGGACACCCCTCCACTTT. Translation gives CASSHDRTPLHF.